This T cell receptor beta chain was documented in a study of cytomegalovirus exposure and HLA in healthy donors. Study-wide results and limits: The study listed under 200 cytomegalovirus-associated TCR beta chains. As was reported, the classifier diagnosed cytomegalovirus status with high specificity and sensitivity. In a later analysis, a missense DCLRE1C variant was linked to TCR beta V- and J-gene trimming.

Researchers ran the PCR with 60 Vbeta and 13 Jbeta primers. Original methodology: Around 80 million unique TCR beta chains, roughly 11 million of them shared, were counted by a later analysis. The table came from immunoSEQ multiplex PCR; TCRdb's copy has only in-frame clones and leaves some out. V and J calls and clone size are copied from that table; D and trimming were computed from the DNA. The table shows roughly 200,000 clones, with 75% to 85% occurring only once. The germline CDR1 and CDR2 sequences are SQVTM and ANQGSEA. The CDR3 loop spans 15 amino acids. The junction had 10 bases not matched to a gene; V was cut back by 7 bases and J by 0 bases. Comment on this clone: The antigen remains unidentified.

This TCR was recovered from a woman in her 40s in good health and CMV-seronegative. The specimen sequenced was PBMCs. The chain joins TRBV29-1 to TRBJ1-1; 8 nucleotides line up with TRBD1. For the CDR3, the DNA is TGCAGCGCTCGACAGGGGTATGATATGAACACTGAAGCTTTCTTT. Translated: CSARQGYDMNTEAFF.